The 17 T cell receptor beta chains below were found in one sample sequenced in a study of OX40 agonist ivuxolimab in advanced cancers. The data were produced by immunoSEQ multiplex PCR, yet TCRdb's version contains in-frame clones alone and is incomplete. The table includes 80,000 or so clones, around 86% detected once. Sample: CD4+ or CD8+ T cells sorted from blood, taken in a trial of the OX40 agonist ivuxolimab. Receptors originate from an adult with an advanced solid tumor such as melanoma, head and neck, liver or kidney cancer.

The chain links TRBV7-2 to TRBJ1-1; D uncertain. The ends were cut back, 5 bases at V and 1 base at J, with 8 bases in the middle. CDR1 and CDR2 (germline): SGHTA, FQGNSA. The CDR3 contains 13 residues. The CDR3 sequence is CASSLTPNTEAFF. In nucleotides, the CDR3 is TGTGCCAGCAGCCTAACACCGAACACTGAAGCTTTCTTT.

Only a few counts were recorded for this clone. This sequence joins TRBV19 and TRBJ2-1, with 13 bases aligning to TRBD2. The junction had 2 bases not matched to a gene; V was cut back by 4 bases and J by 5 bases. Germline values: CDR1 LNHDA, CDR2 SQIVND (reference sequence). The CDR3 is 15 residues long. CDR3 coding DNA: TGTGCCAGTAGTAGGACTAGCGGGAGACACAATGAGCAGTTCTTC. This translates into CASSRTSGRHNEQFF.

This chain connects TRBV6-6 to TRBJ2-1, with TRBD2 matching 8 bases. After removal of 5 bases from V and 0 bases from J, the junction contained 3 bases not matched to a gene. CDR1 is MNHNY, CDR2 SVGAGI, per germline (reference sequence). This CDR3 spans 15 amino acids. The CDR3 DNA reads as TGTGCCAGCAGTCCAAGCGGGAGCTCCTACAATGAGCAGTTCTTC. Its translation is CASSPSGSSYNEQFF.

A remark on this clone: This sample also contains other DNA sequences that code for the same CDR3. The chain carries TRBV19 and TRBJ2-2; D gene uncertain. The CDR3 is 15 residues long. V lost 5 bases to trimming and J lost 3 bases, with 13 bases between them. Germline values: CDR1 LNHDA, CDR2 SQIVND (reference sequence). CDR3: CASSETSLDTGELFF. The CDR3 DNA reads TGTGCCAGTAGTGAAACCAGTCTGGACACCGGGGAGCTGTTTTTT.

The gene calls are TRBV5-1 and TRBJ2-5; D may be TRBD1 (5 bases). From germline, CDR1 is SGHRS and CDR2 YFSETQ. This CDR3 region has 13 residues. Trimming removed 3 bases at V and 1 base at J, with 7 bases between. The CDR3 is CASSSDIQETQYF. DNA for the CDR3: TGCGCCAGCAGCTCGGACATCCAAGAGACCCAGTACTTC. Full variable domain (missing parts from reference TRBV5-1 and TRBJ2-5): KAGVTQTPRYLIKTRGQQVTLSCSPISGHRSVSWYQQTPGQGLQFLFEYFSETQRNKGNFPGRFSGRQFSNSRSEMNVSTLELGDSALYLCASSSDIQETQYFGPGTRLLVL.

This chain joins TRBV6-5 and TRBJ2-2; no reliable D call. The CDR3 is 11 amino acids. From germline, CDR1 is MNHEY and CDR2 SVGAGI. Trimming stripped 6 bases from V and 4 bases from J, with 3 bases between. The CDR3 region has the DNA TGTGCCAGCAGCCCCACCGGGGAGCTGTTTTTT. Residues: CASSPTGELFF.

This chain connects TRBV5-1 to TRBJ1-1, with D uncertain. Germline CDR1 SGHRS, CDR2 YFSETQ. V was cut by 4 bases and J by 2 bases, with 9 bases left in between. The CDR3 totals 13 residues. The CDR3 reads CASSEYRNTEAFF. The CDR3 coding sequence is TGCGCCAGCAGCGAATACAGAAACACTGAAGCTTTCTTT. Supplemented by reference TRBV5-1 and TRBJ1-1, the full variable domain reads KAGVTQTPRYLIKTRGQQVTLSCSPISGHRSVSWYQQTPGQGLQFLFEYFSETQRNKGNFPGRFSGRQFSNSRSEMNVSTLELGDSALYLCASSEYRNTEAFFGQGTRLTVV.

V and J are TRBV7-8 and TRBJ1-3; no reliable D call. The germline V gene has CDR1 SGHVS and CDR2 FQNEAQ. This CDR3 has 12 amino acids. Trimming removed 4 bases at V and 4 bases at J, with 5 bases between. The CDR3 sequence is CASSSQGNTIYF. In nucleotides, the CDR3 is TGTGCCAGCAGCTCCCAAGGAAACACCATATATTTT.

The V gene is TRBV5-1, the J gene TRBJ2-3; 11 nucleotides align to TRBD2. Unmatched junction bases numbered 1, after V lost 0 bases and J lost 1 base. Germline V gene sequence: CDR1 SGHRS, CDR2 YFSETQ. The CDR3 extends over 16 amino acids. CDR3 sequence (DNA): TGCGCCAGCAGCTTGGAACTAGCGGGGGGCACAGATACGCAGTATTTT. It translates to CASSLELAGGTDTQYF.

The chain has TRBV12-5 and TRBJ2-2, with 8 bases fitting TRBD1. V lost 6 bases, J lost 6 bases, and 0 bases stayed unmatched. The germline gives CDR1 LGHNT, CDR2 FRNRAP. The CDR3 has 12 amino acids. The CDR3 protein is CASGTGAGELFF. The DNA of the CDR3 is TGTGCTAGTGGGACAGGGGCCGGGGAGCTGTTTTTT.

The rearrangement joins TRBV19 to TRBJ1-1, with D possibly being TRBD1 (5 bases). CDR1 is LNHDA, CDR2 SQIVND, per germline (reference sequence). This CDR3 has 13 amino acids. Trimming removed 4 bases at V and 10 bases at J, with 16 bases between. The CDR3 DNA follows: TGTGCCAGTAGTACGCCGGGACGCCCAGGAGCTTTCTTT. This encodes CASSTPGRPGAFF.

In DNA, the CDR3 is TGTGCCAGCAGCAGACAGATGGACAGGGGTGCGACTTTCTTT. As protein: CASSRQMDRGATFF. The J gene is TRBJ1-1, the V gene TRBV11-2; the match to TRBD1 covers 9 bases. Trimming took 5 bases from V and 12 from J; bases not matched to a gene: 13. Germline V gene data show CDR1 as SGHAT and CDR2 as FQNNGV. This CDR3 has 14 residues.

V gene TRBV5-4 combines with J gene TRBJ2-1; 9 bases align to TRBD1. The CDR3 consists of 17 residues. V shed 0 bases, J shed 0 bases, and the junction held 4 bases outside the gene matches. The germline V gene has CDR1 SGHNT and CDR2 YYREEE (reference sequence). CDR3 in DNA: TGTGCCAGCAGCTTGGCTGGGACAGGGAGCTCCTACAATGAGCAGTTCTTC. It specifies CASSLAGTGSSYNEQFF.

The chain carries TRBV28 and TRBJ1-2; tentative D call: TRBD1 (5 bases). The germline gives CDR1 MDHEN, CDR2 SYDVKM. The CDR3 covers 14 residues. V lost 7 bases and J lost 1, with 13 bases in between. CDR3 region: CASTLGGVNYGYTF. The DNA of the CDR3 is TGTGCCAGCACCCTCGGGGGGGTTAACTATGGCTACACCTTC.

The DNA for the CDR3 is TGTGCCAGCAAGGGGGACAGGGAACAGCCCCAGCATTTT. It encodes CASKGDREQPQHF. The chain links TRBV2 to TRBJ1-5, with 9 bases that match TRBD1. The length of the CDR3 is 13 residues. With 7 bases clipped from V and 7 bases from J, the junction kept 5 bases outside the gene matches. Germline CDR1 SNHLY, CDR2 FYNNEI.

The chain is built from TRBV10-3 and TRBJ2-7; D possibly uses TRBD1 or TRBD2 (5 bases each). The CDR3 is 15 residues long. The V end was cut by 0 bases, the J end by 9 bases, with 18 bases between. Germline V gene data show CDR1 as ENHRY and CDR2 as SYGVKD. The CDR3 protein is CAISESRAEGTTQYF. The CDR3, as DNA: TGTGCCATCAGTGAGTCGCGCGCCGAGGGGACCACGCAGTACTTC.

The chain carries TRBV2 and TRBJ2-5, with TRBD1 matching over 11 bases. The CDR3 is 15 residues long. CDR1 SNHLY and CDR2 FYNNEI come from the germline V gene. Trimming cost V 5 bases and J 4 bases; bases outside gene matches: 6. CDR3 region: CASSRDRGKGETQYF. The DNA of the CDR3 is TGTGCCAGCAGTAGGGACAGGGGGAAAGGAGAGACCCAGTACTTC.